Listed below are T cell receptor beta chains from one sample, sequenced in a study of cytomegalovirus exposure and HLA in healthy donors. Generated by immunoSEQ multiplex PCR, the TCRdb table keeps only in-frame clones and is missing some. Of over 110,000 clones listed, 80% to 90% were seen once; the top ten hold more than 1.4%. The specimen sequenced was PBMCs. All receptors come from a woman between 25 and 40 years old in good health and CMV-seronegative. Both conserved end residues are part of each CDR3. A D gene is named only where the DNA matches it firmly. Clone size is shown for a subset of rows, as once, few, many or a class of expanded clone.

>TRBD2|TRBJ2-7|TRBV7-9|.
CASSFSGGGGEQYF
TGTGCCAGCAGCTTTAGCGGGGGGGGTGGGGAGCAGTACTTC
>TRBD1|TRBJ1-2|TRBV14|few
CASSQAGQYGYTF
TGTGCCAGCAGCCAAGCGGGACAGTATGGCTACACCTTC
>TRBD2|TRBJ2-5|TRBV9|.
CASSVAGGDQETQYF
TGTGCCAGCAGCGTAGCGGGGGGGGATCAAGAGACCCAGTACTTC
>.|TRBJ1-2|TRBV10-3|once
CAISEGGYYGYTF
TGTGCCATCAGTGAAGGGGGATACTATGGCTACACCTTC
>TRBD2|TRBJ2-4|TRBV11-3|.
CASSPGVAGDTLAKNIQYF
TGTGCCAGCAGCCCCGGGGTAGCGGGGGACACGCTAGCCAAAAACATTCAGTACTTC
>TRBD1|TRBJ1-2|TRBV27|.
CASKGQGRTYGYTF
TGTGCCAGCAAGGGACAGGGGCGTACCTATGGCTACACCTTC
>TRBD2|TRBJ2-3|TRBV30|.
CAWTWSGGTDTQYF
TGTGCCTGGACTTGGAGCGGGGGCACAGATACGCAGTATTTT
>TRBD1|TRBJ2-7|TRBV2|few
CASSSMGQGSYEQYF
TGTGCCAGCAGCTCAATGGGACAGGGCTCCTACGAGCAGTACTTC
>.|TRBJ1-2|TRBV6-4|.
CASSDWGGGGYTF
TGTGCCAGCAGTGATTGGGGAGGTGGAGGCTACACCTTC
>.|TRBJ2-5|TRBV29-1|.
CSVAPGTPVGETQYF
TGCAGCGTTGCCCCCGGGACACCGGTGGGGGAGACCCAGTACTTC
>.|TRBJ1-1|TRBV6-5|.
CASSRPGGTEAFF
TGTGCCAGCAGCCGCCCCGGGGGGACTGAAGCTTTCTTT
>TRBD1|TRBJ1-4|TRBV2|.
CASRDRVGDEKLFF
TGTGCCAGCAGAGACAGGGTAGGCGATGAAAAACTGTTTTTT